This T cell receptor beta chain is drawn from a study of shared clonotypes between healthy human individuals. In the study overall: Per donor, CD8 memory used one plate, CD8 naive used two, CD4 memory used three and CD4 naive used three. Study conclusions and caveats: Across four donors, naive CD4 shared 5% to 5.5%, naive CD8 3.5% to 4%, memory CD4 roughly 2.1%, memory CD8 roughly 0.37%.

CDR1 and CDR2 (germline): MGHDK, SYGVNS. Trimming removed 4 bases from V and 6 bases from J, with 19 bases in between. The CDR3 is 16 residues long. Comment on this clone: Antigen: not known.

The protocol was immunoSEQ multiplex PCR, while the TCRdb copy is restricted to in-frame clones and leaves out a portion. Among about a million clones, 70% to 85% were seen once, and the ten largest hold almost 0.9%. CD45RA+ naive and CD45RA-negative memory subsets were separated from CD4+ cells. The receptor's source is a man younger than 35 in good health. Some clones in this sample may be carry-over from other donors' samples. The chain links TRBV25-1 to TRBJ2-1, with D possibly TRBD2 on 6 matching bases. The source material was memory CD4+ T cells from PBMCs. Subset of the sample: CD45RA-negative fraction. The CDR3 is CASSVPTSISSNEQFF. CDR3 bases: TGTGCCAGCAGTGTCCCAACTAGCATTAGTAGCAATGAGCAGTTCTTC.